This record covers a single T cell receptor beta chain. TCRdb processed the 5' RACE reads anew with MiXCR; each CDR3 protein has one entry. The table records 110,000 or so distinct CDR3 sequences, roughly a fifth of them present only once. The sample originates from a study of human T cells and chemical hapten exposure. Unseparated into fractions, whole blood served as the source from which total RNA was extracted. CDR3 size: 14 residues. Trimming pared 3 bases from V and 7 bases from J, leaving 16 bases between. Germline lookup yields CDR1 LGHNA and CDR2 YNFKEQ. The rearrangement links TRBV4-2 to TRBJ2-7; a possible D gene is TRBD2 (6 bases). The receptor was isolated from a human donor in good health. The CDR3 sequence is CASSQDSGTDEQYF. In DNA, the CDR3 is TGTGCCAGCAGCCAGGATTCCGGGACTGATGAGCAGTACTTC.